Presented here are 23 T cell receptor beta chains from one specimen sequenced in a study of cytomegalovirus exposure and HLA in healthy donors. Use of 60 Vbeta and 13 Jbeta primers characterized the PCR. TCRdb's table, derived via immunoSEQ multiplex PCR, lists solely in-frame clones and lacks some. This table holds 150,000 to 200,000 clones, about 81% found once. The sequenced material came from PBMCs. These receptors all stem from a woman in her thirties in good health and CMV-seronegative.

The rearrangement joins TRBV28 to TRBJ1-5, with a possible D match to TRBD1 (5 bases). V shed 3 bases and J shed 0 bases, with 12 bases lying between them. This CDR3 comprises 16 residues. The germline V gene encodes CDR1 MDHEN and CDR2 SYDVKM. This CDR3 reads CASSFYRQLSNQPQHF. In nucleotides, the CDR3 is TGTGCCAGCAGTTTTTACAGACAGCTTAGCAATCAGCCCCAGCATTTT.

This clone appeared a single time. This sequence joins TRBV27 and TRBJ2-2, with 8 bases fitting TRBD1. Looked up from germline, CDR1 is MNHEY and CDR2 is SMNVEV (reference sequence). The CDR3 has 14 residues. J gave up 7 bases and V 5 bases, and 6 bases lay outside the gene matches. CDR3 sequence (DNA): TGTGCCAGCAGTCCGGACAGGGTGCACGGGGAGCTGTTTTTT. This encodes CASSPDRVHGELFF.

This clone is a singleton in its sample. The chain recombines TRBV19 with TRBJ2-3, with 9 bases matching TRBD1. CDR1 is LNHDA, CDR2 SQIVND, per germline (reference sequence). CDR3 size: 16 residues. J was trimmed by 1 base and V by 7 bases; bases with no gene match: 9. CDR3 bases: TGTGCCAGTAATGATCCCGGGACAGGGCGCACAGATACGCAGTATTTT. Its protein is CASNDPGTGRTDTQYF.

This clone was seen once. V and J are TRBV4-1 and TRBJ1-1, with TRBD1 identical over 7 bases. The CDR3 sequence is 16 residues long. Germline CDR1 MGHRA, CDR2 YSYEKL. The ends lost 2 bases at V and 4 bases at J; junction bases unmatched: 10. This CDR3 is CASSQRTGSVGTEAFF. The CDR3 DNA is TGCGCCAGCAGCCAAAGGACAGGATCCGTCGGCACTGAAGCTTTCTTT.

The V gene is TRBV28, the J gene TRBJ2-7; TRBD2 agrees at 14 bases. The CDR3 runs to 14 residues. Germline V gene lookup returns CDR1 MDHEN and CDR2 SYDVKM. V was clipped by 6 bases and J by 7 bases; unmatched bases: 5. The CDR3 sequence is CASRETSGRGEQYF. For the CDR3, the DNA is TGTGCCAGCAGAGAGACTAGCGGGAGGGGTGAGCAGTACTTC.

The chain is built from TRBV5-6 and TRBJ2-7, with 8 nucleotides matching TRBD1. V gave up 5 bases and J gave up 7 bases; unmatched junction bases: 14. The CDR3 is made up of 15 amino acids. Germline values: CDR1 SGHDT, CDR2 YYEEEE. The CDR3 bases are TGTGCCAGCAGTCAAACGGGGGCAGGGGGCAGGGAGCAGTACTTC. Translating it yields CASSQTGAGGREQYF.

This chain joins TRBV7-9 and TRBJ2-3; 7 nucleotides match TRBD1. The CDR3 length is 15 residues. CDR1 and CDR2 (germline): SEHNR, FQNEAQ (reference sequence). Trimming removed 3 bases from V and 8 bases from J; junction bases left unmatched: 11. Written as DNA, the CDR3 is TGTGCCAGCAGCTTGCTTGCGCAGGGGGATACTACGCAGTATTTT. It translates to CASSLLAQGDTTQYF.

This clone has only one observation. The chain employs TRBV15 and TRBJ2-7; 7 positions agree with TRBD2. Germline V gene lookup returns CDR1 LNHNV and CDR2 YYDKDF (reference sequence). With 4 bases clipped from V and 4 bases from J, the junction kept 4 bases outside the gene matches. The CDR3 covers 13 residues. DNA for the CDR3: TGTGCCACCAGCACGGGGGAGGGGTACGAGCAGTACTTC. Translation gives CATSTGEGYEQYF. Variable domain in full (rest from reference TRBV15 and TRBJ2-7): DAMVIQNPRYQVTQFGKPVTLSCSQTLNHNVMYWYQQKSSQAPKLLFHYYDKDFNNEADTPDNFQSRRPNTSFCFLDIRSPGLGDTAMYLCATSTGEGYEQYFGPGTRLTVT.

The chain carries TRBV30 and TRBJ2-5, with 8 bases lining up with TRBD1. The germline gives CDR1 GTSNPN, CDR2 SVGIG (reference sequence). The CDR3 has 14 amino acids. J lost 6 bases, V lost 0 bases, and 6 bases had no gene match. The CDR3 spells CAWSVQAGGQTQYF. CDR3 nucleotide sequence: TGTGCCTGGAGTGTACAGGCAGGGGGCCAGACCCAGTACTTC.

This chain joins TRBV27 and TRBJ2-3; D is perhaps TRBD2 (6 bases). V was cut by 2 bases and J by 3 bases, with 9 bases left in between. Germline V gene data show CDR1 as MNHEY and CDR2 as SMNVEV (reference sequence). The CDR3 consists of 14 residues. CDR3 coding DNA: TGTGCCAGCAGTTTAGGCGGGATGACAGATACGCAGTATTTT. Residues: CASSLGGMTDTQYF.

This chain joins TRBV27 and TRBJ2-5; no clear D gene. The CDR3 is 13 residues long. Trimming stripped 7 bases from V and 5 bases from J, with 14 bases between. The germline gives CDR1 MNHEY, CDR2 SMNVEV (reference sequence). This CDR3 reads CASTGLSRETQYF. CDR3 sequence (DNA): TGTGCCAGCACCGGGTTATCTAGGGAGACCCAGTACTTC.

CDR3 coding DNA: TGTGCCAGTGGGGACAGTTTCGAGCAGTACTTC. Protein: CASGDSFEQYF. The chain uses TRBV19 and TRBJ2-7; TRBD1 agrees at 7 bases. V lost 8 bases and J lost 6; bases outside the gene matches: 4. Germline V gene lookup returns CDR1 LNHDA and CDR2 SQIVND (reference sequence). The CDR3 runs 11 residues.

V usage is TRBV10-3 and J usage is TRBJ2-1; no firm D call. V lost 5 bases and J 5 bases, leaving 7 bases between the germline ends. Germline V gene data show CDR1 as ENHRY and CDR2 as SYGVKD. The CDR3 loop spans 12 amino acids. CDR3 nucleotide sequence: TGTGCCATCAGTCCGAGGAACAATGAGCAGTTCTTC. It yields the protein CAISPRNNEQFF.

V and J are TRBV6-1 and TRBJ2-7; 9 nucleotides line up with TRBD2. With 4 bases clipped from V and 1 base from J, the junction kept 8 bases outside the gene matches. Per the germline V gene, CDR1 is MNHNS and CDR2 is SASEGT. The CDR3 loop spans 16 amino acids. CDR3 sequence: CASSGSSGRPSYEQYF. DNA of the CDR3: TGTGCCAGCAGTGGTTCCAGCGGGAGGCCTTCCTACGAGCAGTACTTC.

This CDR3 reads CATSRANLAPYNEQFF. DNA of the CDR3: TGTGCCACCAGCAGAGCCAATCTAGCTCCCTACAATGAGCAGTTCTTC. V is TRBV15 and J is TRBJ2-1; D may be TRBD2 (5 bases). Trimming pared 1 base from V and 2 bases from J, leaving 12 bases between. The CDR3 consists of 16 residues. CDR1 and CDR2 from the germline V gene are LNHNV and YYDKDF (reference sequence).

The gene calls are TRBV11-3 and TRBJ2-2, with D perhaps TRBD2 (6 bases). Germline values: CDR1 SGHNT, CDR2 YENEEA. V lost 2 bases and J 3 bases, leaving 13 bases between the germline ends. This CDR3 spans 16 amino acids. The CDR3, as DNA: TGTGCCAGCAGCTTAAACCCTCCGGGGGACACCGGGGAGCTGTTTTTT. Translated: CASSLNPPGDTGELFF.

This chain links TRBV28 with TRBJ2-7; TRBD2 might be the D (5 bases). Germline V gives CDR1 MDHEN, CDR2 SYDVKM. The CDR3 consists of 11 residues. The ends were cut back, 4 bases at V and 6 bases at J, with 7 bases in the middle. The CDR3 DNA sequence: TGTGCCAGCAGTTCGGGGTCCGAGCAGTACTTC. Encoded protein: CASSSGSEQYF. Full variable domain (outside the CDR3, taken from reference TRBV28 and TRBJ2-7): DVKVTQSSRYLVKRTGEKVFLECVQDMDHENMFWYRQDPGLGLRLIYFSYDVKMKEKGDIPEGYSVSREKKERFSLILESASTNQTSMYLCASSSGSEQYFGPGTRLTVT.

This chain connects TRBV18 to TRBJ2-7, with TRBD1 as a possible D gene (5 bases). Trimming pared 1 base from V and 5 bases from J, leaving 12 bases between. Per germline, CDR1 KGHSH and CDR2 LQKENI. The CDR3 loop spans 14 amino acids. CDR3 nucleotides: TGTGCCAGCTCACCACAGCCAGGGTGGGACGAGCAGTACTTC. Protein: CASSPQPGWDEQYF.

DNA for the CDR3: TGTGCCAGCAGCTGGGGACAGGGGTTCTACGAGCAGTACTTC. Translation: CASSWGQGFYEQYF. This sequence joins TRBV5-6 and TRBJ2-7; TRBD1 aligns across 10 bases. The CDR3 loop spans 14 amino acids. J lost 3 bases, V lost 3 bases, and 3 bases had no gene match. Germline V gives CDR1 SGHDT, CDR2 YYEEEE.

J is TRBJ2-1 and V is TRBV7-8; the match to TRBD2 covers 7 bases. CDR3 length: 17 amino acids. Unmatched junction bases numbered 12, after V lost 4 bases and J lost 3 bases. Per germline, CDR1 SGHVS and CDR2 FQNEAQ. In nucleotides, the CDR3 is TGTGCCAGCAGCTCAACTAGCGCCCTTGGATTCTACAATGAGCAGTTCTTC. As protein: CASSSTSALGFYNEQFF.

The DNA of the CDR3 is TGTGCCAGCAGTTTCCTAGCGGGAGGCGAGTTCTTC. Encoded protein: CASSFLAGGEFF. The V gene is TRBV6-5, the J gene TRBJ2-1; TRBD2 agrees at 11 bases. CDR3 length: 12 residues. The V gene end was trimmed by 4 bases and the J gene end by 14 bases; junction bases not matched to a gene: 4. Looked up from germline, CDR1 is MNHEY and CDR2 is SVGAGI.

The chain recombines TRBV28 with TRBJ2-5; D possibly corresponds to TRBD2 (5 bases). From germline, CDR1 is MDHEN and CDR2 SYDVKM. V was pared by 7 bases and J by 2 bases, with 23 bases between. The CDR3 is made up of 17 amino acids. CDR3 in DNA: TGTGCCAGCACCAACTCTCGGGATTCGGGGTGGCAAGAGACCCAGTACTTC. Its protein product is CASTNSRDSGWQETQYF.

This rearrangement joins TRBV27 to TRBJ2-1; the match to TRBD2 covers 7 bases. With V trimmed by 3 bases and J by 8 bases, 4 bases remained unmatched. Germline-derived CDR1 and CDR2 are MNHEY and SMNVEV (reference sequence). This CDR3 contains 13 residues. CDR3: CASSFSGRDEQFF. In DNA form, the CDR3 reads TGTGCCAGCAGTTTTTCGGGGAGGGATGAGCAGTTCTTC.